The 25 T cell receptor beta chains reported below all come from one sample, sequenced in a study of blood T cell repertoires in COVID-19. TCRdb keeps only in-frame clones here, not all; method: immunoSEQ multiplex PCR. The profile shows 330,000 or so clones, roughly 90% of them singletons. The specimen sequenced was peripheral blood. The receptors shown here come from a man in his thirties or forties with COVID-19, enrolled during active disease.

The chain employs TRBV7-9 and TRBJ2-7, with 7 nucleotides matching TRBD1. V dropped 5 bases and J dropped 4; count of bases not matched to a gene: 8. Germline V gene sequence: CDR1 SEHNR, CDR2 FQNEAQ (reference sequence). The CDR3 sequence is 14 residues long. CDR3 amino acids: CASSPGTVEYEQYF. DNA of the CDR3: TGTGCCAGCAGCCCCGGGACAGTTGAATACGAGCAGTACTTC.

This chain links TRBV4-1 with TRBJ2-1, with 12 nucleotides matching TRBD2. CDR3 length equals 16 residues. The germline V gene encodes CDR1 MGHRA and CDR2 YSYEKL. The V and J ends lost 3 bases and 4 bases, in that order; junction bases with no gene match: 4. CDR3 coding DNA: TGCGCCAGCAGCCAGACTAGCGGGGGTGGATACAATGAGCAGTTCTTC. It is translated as CASSQTSGGGYNEQFF.

The CDR3 nucleotides are TGCGCCAGCAGCCAAGATTCGGCAGGGAGGTTTATAGATACGCAGTATTTT. Its translation is CASSQDSAGRFIDTQYF. The chain employs TRBV4-1 and TRBJ2-3, with D perhaps TRBD2 (6 bases). V lost 0 bases and J lost 5, with 18 bases in between. CDR1 and CDR2 from the germline V gene are MGHRA and YSYEKL. This CDR3 comprises 17 residues.

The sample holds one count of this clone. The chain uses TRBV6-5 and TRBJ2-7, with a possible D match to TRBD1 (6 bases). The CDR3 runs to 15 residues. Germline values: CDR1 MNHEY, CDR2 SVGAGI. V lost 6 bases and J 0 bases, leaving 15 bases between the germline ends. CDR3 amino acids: CASRPSGTPSYEQYF. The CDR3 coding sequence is TGTGCCAGCAGGCCTTCCGGGACACCCTCCTACGAGCAGTACTTC.

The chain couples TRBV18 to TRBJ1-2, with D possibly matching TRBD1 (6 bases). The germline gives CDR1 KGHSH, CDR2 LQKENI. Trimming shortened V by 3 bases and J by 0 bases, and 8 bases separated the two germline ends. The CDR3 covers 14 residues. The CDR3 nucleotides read TGTGCCAGCTCACCCACAGGGACTAACTATGGCTACACCTTC. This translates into CASSPTGTNYGYTF.

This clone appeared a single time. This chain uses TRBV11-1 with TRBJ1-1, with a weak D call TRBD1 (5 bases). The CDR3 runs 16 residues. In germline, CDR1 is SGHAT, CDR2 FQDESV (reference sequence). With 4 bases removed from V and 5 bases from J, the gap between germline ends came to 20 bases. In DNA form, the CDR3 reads TGTGCCAGCAGCTCGGCTTGGGGGGTAGGCGAAACTGAAGCTTTCTTT. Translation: CASSSAWGVGETEAFF.

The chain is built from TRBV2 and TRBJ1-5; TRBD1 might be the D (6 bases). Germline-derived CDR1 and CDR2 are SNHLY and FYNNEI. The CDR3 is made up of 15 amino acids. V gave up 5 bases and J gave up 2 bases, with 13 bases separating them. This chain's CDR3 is CASSRTDSGNQPQHF. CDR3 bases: TGTGCCAGCAGTCGGACGGACAGCGGCAATCAGCCCCAGCATTTT. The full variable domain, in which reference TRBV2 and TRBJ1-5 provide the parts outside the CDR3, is EPEVTQTPSHQVTQMGQEVILRCVPISNHLYFYWYRQILGQKVEFLVSFYNNEISEKSEIFDDQFSVERPDGSNFTLKIRSTKLEDSAMYFCASSRTDSGNQPQHFGDGTRLSIL.

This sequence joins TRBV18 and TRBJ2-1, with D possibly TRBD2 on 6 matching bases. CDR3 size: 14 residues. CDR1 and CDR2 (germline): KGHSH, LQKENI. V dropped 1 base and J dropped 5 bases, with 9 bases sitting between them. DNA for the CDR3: TGTGCCAGCTCACCACAATGGGGGGACAATGAGCAGTTCTTC. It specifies CASSPQWGDNEQFF.

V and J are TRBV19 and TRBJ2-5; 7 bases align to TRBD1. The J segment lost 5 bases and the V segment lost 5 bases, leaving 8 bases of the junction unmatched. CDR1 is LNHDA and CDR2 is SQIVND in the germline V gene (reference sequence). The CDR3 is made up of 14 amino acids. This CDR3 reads CASSSQGVGETQYF. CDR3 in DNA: TGTGCCAGTAGTTCCCAGGGGGTCGGGGAGACCCAGTACTTC.

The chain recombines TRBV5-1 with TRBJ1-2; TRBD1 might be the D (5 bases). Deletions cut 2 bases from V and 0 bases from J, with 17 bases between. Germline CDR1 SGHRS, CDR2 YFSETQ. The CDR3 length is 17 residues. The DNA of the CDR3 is TGCGCCAGCAGCTTATACCCGGCAGGGAATTCTAACTATGGCTACACCTTC. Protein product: CASSLYPAGNSNYGYTF.

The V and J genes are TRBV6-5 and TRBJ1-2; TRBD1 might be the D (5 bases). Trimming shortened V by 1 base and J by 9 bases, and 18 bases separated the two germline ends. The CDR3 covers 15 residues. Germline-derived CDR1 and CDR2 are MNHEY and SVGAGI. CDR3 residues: CASSYYRPGEGRYTF. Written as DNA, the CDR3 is TGTGCCAGCAGTTACTACCGACCGGGGGAGGGTCGCTACACCTTC.

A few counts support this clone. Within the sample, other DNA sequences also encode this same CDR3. The CDR3 sequence: CASSLVRGRNTEAFF. CDR3 bases: TGTGCCAGCAGCTTAGTACGGGGTCGGAACACTGAAGCTTTCTTT. This chain joins TRBV7-2 and TRBJ1-1; D gene uncertain. Germline values: CDR1 SGHTA, CDR2 FQGNSA. The CDR3 loop spans 15 amino acids. Between the trimmed V and J ends, which lost 1 base and 1 base, there was a span of 10 bases.

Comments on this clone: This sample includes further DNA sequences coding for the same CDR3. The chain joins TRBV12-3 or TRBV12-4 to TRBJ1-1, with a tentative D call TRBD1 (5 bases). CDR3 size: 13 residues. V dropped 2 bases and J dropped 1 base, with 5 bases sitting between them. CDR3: CASSLTGNTEAFF. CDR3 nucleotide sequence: TGTGCCAGCAGTTTAACAGGGAACACTGAAGCTTTCTTT.

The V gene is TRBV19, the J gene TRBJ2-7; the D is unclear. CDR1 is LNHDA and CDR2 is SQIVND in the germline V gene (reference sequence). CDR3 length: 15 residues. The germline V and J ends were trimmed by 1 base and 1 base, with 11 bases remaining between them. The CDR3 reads CASSIGGSASYEQYF. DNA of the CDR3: TGTGCCAGTAGTATAGGAGGCAGCGCGTCCTACGAGCAGTACTTC. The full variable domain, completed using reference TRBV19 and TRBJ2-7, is DGGITQSPKYLFRKEGQNVTLSCEQNLNHDAMYWYRQDPGQGLRLIYYSQIVNDFQKGDIAEGYSVSREKKESFPLTVTSAQKNPTAFYLCASSIGGSASYEQYFGPGTRLTVT.

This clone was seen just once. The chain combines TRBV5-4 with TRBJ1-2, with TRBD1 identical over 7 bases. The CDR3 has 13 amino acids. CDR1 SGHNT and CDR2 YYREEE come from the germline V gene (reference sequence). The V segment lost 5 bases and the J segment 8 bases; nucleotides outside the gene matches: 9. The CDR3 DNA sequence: TGTGCCAGCAGTATCACAGGGGAGTACGGCTACACCTTC. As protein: CASSITGEYGYTF.

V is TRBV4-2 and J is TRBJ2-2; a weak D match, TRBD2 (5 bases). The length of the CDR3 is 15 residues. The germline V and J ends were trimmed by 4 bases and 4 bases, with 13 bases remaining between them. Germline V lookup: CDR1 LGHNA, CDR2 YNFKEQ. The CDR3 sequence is CASSRDHRGTGELFF. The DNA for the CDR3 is TGTGCCAGCAGCCGCGACCACCGGGGCACCGGGGAGCTGTTTTTT.

The CDR3 DNA reads TGCGCCAGCAGTGAGTCGGGGGGGGACTCTAGAGGCCCGCTTTACGAGCAGTACTTC. It is translated as CASSESGGDSRGPLYEQYF. The J gene is TRBJ2-7, the V gene TRBV10-1, with 7 bases aligning to TRBD2. Germline CDR1 WNHNN, CDR2 SYGVQD (reference sequence). Germline trimming cut 0 bases from V and 4 bases from J; bases unmatched to any gene: 18. This CDR3 has 19 amino acids.

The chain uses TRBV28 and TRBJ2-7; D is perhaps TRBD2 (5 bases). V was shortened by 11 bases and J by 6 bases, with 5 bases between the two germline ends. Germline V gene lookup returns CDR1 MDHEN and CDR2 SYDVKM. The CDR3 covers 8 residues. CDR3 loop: CAAGEQYF. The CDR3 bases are TGTGCCGCGGGCGAGCAGTACTTC. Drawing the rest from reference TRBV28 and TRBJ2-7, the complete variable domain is DVKVTQSSRYLVKRTGEKVFLECVQDMDHENMFWYRQDPGLGLRLIYFSYDVKMKEKGDIPEGYSVSREKKERFSLILESASTNQTSMYLCAAGEQYFGPGTRLTVT.

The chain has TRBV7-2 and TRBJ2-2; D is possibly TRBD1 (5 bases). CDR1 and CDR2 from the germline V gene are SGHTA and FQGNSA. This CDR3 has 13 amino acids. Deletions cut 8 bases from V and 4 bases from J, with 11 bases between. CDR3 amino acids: CASRRQPTGELFF. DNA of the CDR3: TGTGCCAGCCGGAGACAGCCCACCGGGGAGCTGTTTTTT.

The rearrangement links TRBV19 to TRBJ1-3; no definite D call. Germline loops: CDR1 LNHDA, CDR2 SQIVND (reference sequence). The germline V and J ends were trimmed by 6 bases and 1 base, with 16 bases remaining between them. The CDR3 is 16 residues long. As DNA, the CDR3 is TGTGCCAGTAGAAAGAAGACACAGCATTCTGGAAACACCATATATTTT. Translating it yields CASRKKTQHSGNTIYF. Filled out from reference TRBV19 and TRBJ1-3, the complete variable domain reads DGGITQSPKYLFRKEGQNVTLSCEQNLNHDAMYWYRQDPGQGLRLIYYSQIVNDFQKGDIAEGYSVSREKKESFPLTVTSAQKNPTAFYLCASRKKTQHSGNTIYFGEGSWLTVV.

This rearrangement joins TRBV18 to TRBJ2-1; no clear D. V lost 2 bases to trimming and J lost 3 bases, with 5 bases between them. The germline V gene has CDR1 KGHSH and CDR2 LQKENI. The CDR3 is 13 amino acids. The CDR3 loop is CASSPGLYNEQFF. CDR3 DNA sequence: TGTGCCAGCTCACCAGGGCTCTACAATGAGCAGTTCTTC.

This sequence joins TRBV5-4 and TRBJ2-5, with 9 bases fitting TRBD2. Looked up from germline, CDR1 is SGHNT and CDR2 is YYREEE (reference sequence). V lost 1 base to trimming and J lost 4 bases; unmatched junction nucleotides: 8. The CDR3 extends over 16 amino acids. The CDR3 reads CASSLTLRGGTETQYF. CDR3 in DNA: TGTGCCAGCAGCTTGACATTGCGGGGGGGGACAGAGACCCAGTACTTC.

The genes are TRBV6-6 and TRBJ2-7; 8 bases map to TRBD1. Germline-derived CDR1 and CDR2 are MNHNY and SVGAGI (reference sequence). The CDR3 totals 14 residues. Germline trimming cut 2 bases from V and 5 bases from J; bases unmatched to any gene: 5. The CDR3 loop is CASSYGQGLNEQYF. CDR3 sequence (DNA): TGTGCCAGCAGTTACGGACAGGGCCTCAACGAGCAGTACTTC.

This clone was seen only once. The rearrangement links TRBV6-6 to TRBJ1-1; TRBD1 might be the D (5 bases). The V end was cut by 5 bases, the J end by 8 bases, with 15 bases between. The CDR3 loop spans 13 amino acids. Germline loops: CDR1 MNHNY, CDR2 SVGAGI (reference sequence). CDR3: CASSEPEEGEAFF. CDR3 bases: TGTGCCAGCAGTGAGCCGGAGGAGGGGGAAGCTTTCTTT.

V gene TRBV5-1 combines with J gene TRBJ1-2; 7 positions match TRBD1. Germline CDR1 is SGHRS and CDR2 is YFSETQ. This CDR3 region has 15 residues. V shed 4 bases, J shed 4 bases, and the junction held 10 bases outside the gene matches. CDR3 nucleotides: TGCGCCAGCAGCCGAATCGACAGGGACTCCTATGGCTACACCTTC. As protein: CASSRIDRDSYGYTF.